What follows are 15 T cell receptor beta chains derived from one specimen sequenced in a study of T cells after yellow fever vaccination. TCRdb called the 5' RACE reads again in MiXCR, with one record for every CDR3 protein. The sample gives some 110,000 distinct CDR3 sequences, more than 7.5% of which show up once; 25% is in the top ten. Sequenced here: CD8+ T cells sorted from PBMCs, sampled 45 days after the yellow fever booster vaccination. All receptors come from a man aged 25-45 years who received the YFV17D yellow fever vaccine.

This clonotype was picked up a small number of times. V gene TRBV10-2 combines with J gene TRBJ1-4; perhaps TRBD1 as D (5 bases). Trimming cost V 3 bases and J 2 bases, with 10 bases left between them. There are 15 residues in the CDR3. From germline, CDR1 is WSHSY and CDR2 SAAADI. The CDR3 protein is CASSEVKGTNEKLFF. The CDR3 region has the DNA TGCGCCAGCAGTGAAGTAAAGGGGACTAATGAAAAACTGTTTTTT.

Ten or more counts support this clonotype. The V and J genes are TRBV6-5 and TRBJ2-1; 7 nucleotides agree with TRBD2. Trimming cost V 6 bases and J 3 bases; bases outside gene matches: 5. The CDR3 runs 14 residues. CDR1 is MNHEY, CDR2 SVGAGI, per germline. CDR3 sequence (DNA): TGTGCCAGCAGGTCCGGGACTATCTACAATGAGCAGTTCTTC. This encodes CASRSGTIYNEQFF.

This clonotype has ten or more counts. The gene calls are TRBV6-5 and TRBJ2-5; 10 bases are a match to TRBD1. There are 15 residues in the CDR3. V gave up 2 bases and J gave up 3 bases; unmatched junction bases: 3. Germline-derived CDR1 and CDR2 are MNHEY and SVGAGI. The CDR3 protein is CASSYIGTGEETQYF. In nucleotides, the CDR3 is TGTGCCAGCAGTTACATTGGGACAGGGGAAGAGACCCAGTACTTC.

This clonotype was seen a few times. CDR3 in DNA: TGCAGTGCTAGTTGGGGCCACCCGTCGAACACCGGGGAGCTGTTTTTT. Its translation: CSASWGHPSNTGELFF. This rearrangement joins TRBV20-1 to TRBJ2-2, with TRBD1 as a possible D gene (5 bases). The CDR3 consists of 16 residues. The V end was cut by 3 bases, the J end by 0 bases, with 14 bases between. Germline CDR1 reads DFQATT; CDR2 reads SNEGSKA (reference sequence).

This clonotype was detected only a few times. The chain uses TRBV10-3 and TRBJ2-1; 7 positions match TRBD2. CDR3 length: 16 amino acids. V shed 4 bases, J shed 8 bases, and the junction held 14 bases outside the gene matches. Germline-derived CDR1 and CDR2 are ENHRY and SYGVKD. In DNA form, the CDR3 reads TGTGCCATCAGTGGGGGGGGGATTTCAACGTCGGATGAGCAGTTCTTC. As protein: CAISGGGISTSDEQFF.

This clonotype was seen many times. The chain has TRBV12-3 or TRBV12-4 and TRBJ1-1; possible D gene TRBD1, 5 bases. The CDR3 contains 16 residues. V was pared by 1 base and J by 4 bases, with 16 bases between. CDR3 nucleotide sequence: TGTGCCAGCAGTTTAGAGGGGCACGGGGGAGGCACTGAAGCTTTCTTT. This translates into CASSLEGHGGGTEAFF.

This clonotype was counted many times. The CDR3 loop is CSAHSGHVALDEQFF. The DNA for the CDR3 is TGCAGTGCTCACTCCGGCCATGTGGCCTTGGATGAGCAGTTCTTC. The rearrangement uses TRBV20-1 and TRBJ2-1, with D unresolved. V dropped 5 bases and J dropped 8 bases, with 22 bases sitting between them. The CDR3 totals 15 residues. Germline lookup yields CDR1 DFQATT and CDR2 SNEGSKA (reference sequence).

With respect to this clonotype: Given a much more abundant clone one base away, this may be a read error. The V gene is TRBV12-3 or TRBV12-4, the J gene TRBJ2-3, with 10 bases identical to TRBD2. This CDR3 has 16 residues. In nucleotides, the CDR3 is TGTGACAGCAGTTCCTCGGGACTAGCGTTGACAGATACGCAGTATTTT. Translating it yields CDSSSSGLALTDTQYF.

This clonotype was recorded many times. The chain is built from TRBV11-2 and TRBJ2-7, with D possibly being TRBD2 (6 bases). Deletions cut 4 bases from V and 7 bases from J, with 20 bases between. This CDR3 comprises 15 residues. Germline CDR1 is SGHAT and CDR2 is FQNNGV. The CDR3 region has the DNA TGTGCCAGCAGCTCCCCCCACGGGAGCAAATGGGAGCAGTACTTC. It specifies CASSSPHGSKWEQYF.

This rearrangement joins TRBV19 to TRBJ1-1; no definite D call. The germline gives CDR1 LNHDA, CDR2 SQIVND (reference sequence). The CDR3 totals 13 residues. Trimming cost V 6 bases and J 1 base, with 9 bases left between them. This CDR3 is CASRTTWNTEAFF. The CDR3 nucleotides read TGTGCCAGTAGGACGACATGGAACACTGAAGCTTTCTTT. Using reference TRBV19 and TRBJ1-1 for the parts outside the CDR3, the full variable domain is DGGITQSPKYLFRKEGQNVTLSCEQNLNHDAMYWYRQDPGQGLRLIYYSQIVNDFQKGDIAEGYSVSREKKESFPLTVTSAQKNPTAFYLCASRTTWNTEAFFGQGTRLTVV.

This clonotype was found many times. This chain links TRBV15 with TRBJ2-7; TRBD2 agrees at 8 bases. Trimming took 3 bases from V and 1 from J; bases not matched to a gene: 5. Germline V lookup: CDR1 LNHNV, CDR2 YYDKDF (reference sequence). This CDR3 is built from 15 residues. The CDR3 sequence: CATSSGRANSYEQYF. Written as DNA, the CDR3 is TGTGCCACCAGCAGCGGGAGGGCCAATTCCTACGAGCAGTACTTC.

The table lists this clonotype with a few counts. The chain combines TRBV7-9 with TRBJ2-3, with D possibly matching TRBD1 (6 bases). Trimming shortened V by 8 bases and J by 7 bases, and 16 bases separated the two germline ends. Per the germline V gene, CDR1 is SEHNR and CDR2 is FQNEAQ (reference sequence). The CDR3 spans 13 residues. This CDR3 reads CASLEQGVYTQYF. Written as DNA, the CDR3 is TGTGCCAGCCTTGAACAGGGTGTATATACGCAGTATTTT. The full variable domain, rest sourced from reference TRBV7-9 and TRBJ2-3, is DTGVSQNPRHKITKRGQNVTFRCDPISEHNRLYWYRQTLGQGPEFLTYFQNEAQLEKSRLLSDRFSAERPKGSFSTLEIQRTEQGDSAMYLCASLEQGVYTQYFGPGTRLTVL.

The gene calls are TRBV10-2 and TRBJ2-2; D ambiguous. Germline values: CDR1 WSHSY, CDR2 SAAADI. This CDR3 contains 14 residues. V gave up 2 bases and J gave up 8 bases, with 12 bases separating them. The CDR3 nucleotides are TGCGCCAGCAGTGAGGCTGTCACGTTAGGGGAGCTGTTTTTT. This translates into CASSEAVTLGELFF.

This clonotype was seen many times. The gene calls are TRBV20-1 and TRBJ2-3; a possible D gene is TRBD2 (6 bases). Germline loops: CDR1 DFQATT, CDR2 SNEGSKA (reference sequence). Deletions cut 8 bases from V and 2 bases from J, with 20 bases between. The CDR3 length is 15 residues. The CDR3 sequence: CSSPRRGGNTDTQYF. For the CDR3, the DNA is TGCAGTTCCCCCCGCCGGGGAGGAAACACAGATACGCAGTATTTT.

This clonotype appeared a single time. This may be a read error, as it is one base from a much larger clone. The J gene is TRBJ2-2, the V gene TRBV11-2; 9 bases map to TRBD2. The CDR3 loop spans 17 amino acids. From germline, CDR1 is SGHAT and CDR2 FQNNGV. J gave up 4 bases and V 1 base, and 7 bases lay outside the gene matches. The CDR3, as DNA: TGTGCCAGCAGCTTAGTCCGGACTAGCGAGATCACCGGGGAGCTGTTTTTT. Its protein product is CASSLVRTSEITGELFF.